Following are 31 T cell receptor beta chains from one sample sequenced in a study of CD8+CD57+ T cells in acquired aplastic anemia. Template material for TCR beta VDJ and CDR3 profiling consisted of genomic DNA. TCRdb passed the reads through MiXCR, listing each CDR3 protein once. The sample consists of about 170,000 distinct CDR3 sequences, roughly 48% of them appearing once. Those patients picked for sequencing had displayed CD8+CD57+ cell expansion on flow cytometry. Sequences were obtained from sorted CD4+, CD8+, or CD8+CD57+ T cells (not recorded which) from PBMCs. These TCRs come from a human donor with aplastic anemia.

This clonotype was observed many times. V usage is TRBV24-1 and J usage is TRBJ1-2; no clear D. The CDR3 is made up of 11 amino acids. Germline V gene sequence: CDR1 KGHDR, CDR2 SFDVKD. The V end was cut by 9 bases, the J end by 3 bases, with 7 bases between. CDR3 bases: TGTGCCACCGCAGGTGACTATGGCTACACCTTC. Amino acid sequence: CATAGDYGYTF.

This clonotype was seen many times. The chain joins TRBV3-1 to TRBJ1-6, with 7 bases aligning to TRBD1. With 2 bases clipped from V and 10 bases from J, the junction kept 5 bases outside the gene matches. The germline gives CDR1 LGHDT, CDR2 YNNKEL (reference sequence). This CDR3 region has 14 residues. This chain's CDR3 is CASSQQGGRSPLHF. CDR3 DNA sequence: TGTGCCAGCAGCCAACAAGGGGGCAGGTCACCCCTCCACTTT.

The chain has TRBV24-1 and TRBJ2-1, with D perhaps TRBD1 (6 bases). This CDR3 is built from 15 residues. Germline assignment: CDR1 KGHDR and CDR2 SFDVKD. The germline V and J ends were trimmed by 3 bases and 5 bases, with 13 bases remaining between them. The CDR3 nucleotides are TGTGCCACCAGTGATGTTAGGGACACCGACAATGAGCAGTTCTTC. Translating it yields CATSDVRDTDNEQFF.

A few counts support this clonotype. The chain joins TRBV24-1 to TRBJ2-5; a possible D gene is TRBD1 (6 bases). V gave up 3 bases and J gave up 5 bases, with 15 bases separating them. The CDR3 runs 15 residues. Germline lookup yields CDR1 KGHDR and CDR2 SFDVKD. The CDR3 sequence: CATSDNDRYGETQYF. DNA for the CDR3: TGTGCCACCAGTGATAACGACAGGTATGGGGAGACCCAGTACTTC.

This chain joins TRBV3-1 and TRBJ2-5; tentatively, D is TRBD1 (6 bases). V gave up 2 bases and J gave up 5 bases, with 18 bases separating them. The CDR3 is made up of 16 amino acids. CDR1 and CDR2 (germline): LGHDT, YNNKEL (reference sequence). The CDR3 DNA is TGTGCCAGCAGCCAATCGATAGGGGCAGGGGATGAGACCCAGTACTTC. This encodes CASSQSIGAGDETQYF.

In regard to this clonotype: A much larger clone differs by one base, so this may be a read error. The chain couples TRBV12-3 or TRBV12-4 to TRBJ2-5; D call uncertain. The CDR3 length is 14 residues. V lost 4 bases to trimming and J lost 2 bases, with 11 bases between them. The CDR3 reads CASSWRSPQETQYF. The CDR3 DNA is TGTGCCAGCAGTTGGCGGAGCCCTCAAGAGACCCAGTACTTC.

In this sample, this clonotype turned up many times. The chain links TRBV20-1 to TRBJ1-3; D perhaps matches TRBD1 (6 bases). The germline V and J ends were trimmed by 6 bases and 0 bases, with 18 bases remaining between them. From germline, CDR1 is DFQATT and CDR2 SNEGSKA (reference sequence). The CDR3 is 16 residues long. CDR3: CSAEERGGTSGNTIYF. The CDR3 DNA follows: TGCAGTGCCGAGGAAAGGGGGGGGACCTCTGGAAACACCATATATTTT.

This clonotype was observed at least ten times. CDR3 nucleotide sequence: TGCGCCAGCAGCTTGGGACTAGCGGGGGACGTTCAAGAGACCCAGTACTTC. This encodes CASSLGLAGDVQETQYF. This chain connects TRBV5-1 to TRBJ2-5, with 12 bases aligning to TRBD2. This CDR3 comprises 17 residues. V lost 0 bases to trimming and J lost 2 bases; unmatched junction nucleotides: 5. Germline V gene sequence: CDR1 SGHRS, CDR2 YFSETQ.

There are many counts of this clonotype. V and J are TRBV3-1 and TRBJ2-7; either TRBD1 or TRBD2 may supply D (5 bases each). This CDR3 has 12 amino acids. Trimming removed 3 bases at V and 5 bases at J, with 8 bases between. Germline values: CDR1 LGHDT, CDR2 YNNKEL (reference sequence). The CDR3 coding sequence is TGTGCCAGCAGCCACGGGGACCACGAGCAGTACTTC. Protein: CASSHGDHEQYF.

This clonotype appeared many times. This sequence joins TRBV19 and TRBJ1-5; 11 positions match TRBD1. Trimming took 5 bases from V and 7 from J; bases not matched to a gene: 7. CDR1 and CDR2 (germline): LNHDA, SQIVND (reference sequence). CDR3 size: 15 residues. The CDR3: CASSGQGASGQPQHF. The CDR3 DNA reads TGTGCCAGTAGTGGACAGGGGGCATCTGGCCAGCCCCAGCATTTT.

With respect to this clonotype: This could be a read error, since a much larger clone is one nucleotide away. The V gene is TRBV19, the J gene TRBJ1-2; 7 bases align to TRBD1. Germline CDR1 is LNHDA and CDR2 is SQIVND (reference sequence). The CDR3 covers 15 residues. DNA for the CDR3: TGTGCCAGTAGTATTCCCGCTCAGGGGGTCGTTGGCTACGCCTTC. Protein product: CASSIPAQGVVGYAF.

Worth noting for this clonotype: This clone may be a read error of a much larger clone one base away. The CDR3 DNA reads as TGTGCCAGCAGTCGGAATGAGAACACTGAAGCTTCCTTT. Its translation: CASSRNENTEASF. The V call is TRBV6-1, the J call TRBJ1-1; D remains unclear. The length of the CDR3 is 13 residues. CDR1 is MNHNS, CDR2 SASEGT, per germline.

The gene calls are TRBV6-1 and TRBJ2-7; 8 bases line up with TRBD1. Germline V gene sequence: CDR1 MNHNS, CDR2 SASEGT. There are 14 residues in the CDR3. V dropped 6 bases and J dropped 0; count of bases not matched to a gene: 4. The CDR3 DNA reads TGTGCCAGCAGGCCGGGACAGGTCTCCTACGAGCAGTACTTC. Protein product: CASRPGQVSYEQYF.

The chain employs TRBV2 and TRBJ1-5, with no clear D. Trimming removed 0 bases from V and 4 bases from J, with 7 bases in between. Germline CDR1 SNHLY, CDR2 FYNNEI. The length of the CDR3 is 14 residues. CDR3 region: CASSEAWANQPQHF. CDR3 coding DNA: TGTGCCAGCAGTGAAGCATGGGCTAATCAGCCCCAGCATTTT.

This clonotype was recorded at least ten times. For the CDR3, the DNA is TGCAGTGCGTACCCATTCCGACCCGGGACCACTGAAGCTTTCTTT. Amino acid sequence: CSAYPFRPGTTEAFF. The chain has TRBV20-1 and TRBJ1-1; tentative D call: TRBD1 (5 bases). V was trimmed by 6 bases and J by 4 bases, leaving 21 bases between them. The CDR3 spans 15 residues. Looked up from germline, CDR1 is DFQATT and CDR2 is SNEGSKA (reference sequence).

This clonotype has at least ten counts. The chain recombines TRBV19 with TRBJ1-1; D not certain. Trimming shortened V by 7 bases and J by 0 bases, and 9 bases separated the two germline ends. Germline V gene sequence: CDR1 LNHDA, CDR2 SQIVND (reference sequence). CDR3 length: 13 residues. CDR3: CASTTGMNTEAFF. For the CDR3, the DNA is TGTGCCAGTACGACGGGAATGAACACTGAAGCTTTCTTT.

V is TRBV29-1 and J is TRBJ2-7; D is perhaps TRBD1 (5 bases). The CDR3 spans 13 residues. Trimming cost V 0 bases and J 4 bases, with 10 bases left between them. Germline V gene data show CDR1 as SQVTM and CDR2 as ANQGSEA. The CDR3 DNA sequence: TGCAGCGTTGAAGATCGTAGGGGATACGAGCAGTACTTC. This gives the protein CSVEDRRGYEQYF.

This clonotype was recorded many times. This chain links TRBV20-1 with TRBJ1-5; TRBD1 might be the D (5 bases). Per germline, CDR1 DFQATT and CDR2 SNEGSKA (reference sequence). The CDR3 length is 13 residues. Trimming shortened V by 3 bases and J by 4 bases, and 10 bases separated the two germline ends. Here the CDR3 reads CSASGDPNQPQHF. CDR3 DNA sequence: TGCAGTGCTAGTGGGGACCCAAATCAGCCCCAGCATTTT.

J is TRBJ2-6 and V is TRBV6-1; D uncertain. The germline V gene has CDR1 MNHNS and CDR2 SASEGT. The CDR3 totals 15 residues. V dropped 3 bases and J dropped 3 bases, with 9 bases sitting between them. The CDR3 reads CASSDGRDGANVLTF. DNA for the CDR3: TGTGCCAGCAGTGATGGGCGCGATGGGGCCAACGTCCTGACTTTC.

At least ten counts were recorded for this clonotype. The chain employs TRBV5-5 and TRBJ1-2; no clear D. Germline lookup yields CDR1 SGHKS and CDR2 YYEKEE (reference sequence). The CDR3 is 14 residues long. V was shortened by 1 base and J by 3 bases, with 10 bases between the two germline ends. The CDR3 sequence: CASSLRVLDYGYTF. For the CDR3, the DNA is TGTGCCAGCAGCTTGAGAGTGTTAGACTATGGCTACACCTTC.

As concerns this clonotype: The germline gene is not matched at one end of the junction; a read error may be the cause. The chain joins TRBV10-3 to TRBJ1-6; D gene uncertain. The length of the CDR3 is 14 residues. CDR1 is ENHRY, CDR2 SYGVKD, per germline. CDR3 in DNA: TGTGCCAGCAGTGAAGTGTGGGCAGGCTCACCCCTCCACTTT. Its protein is CASSEVWAGSPLHF.

This clonotype came up a few times. The rearrangement links TRBV10-3 to TRBJ2-2, with D maybe TRBD2 (6 bases). V lost 7 bases and J lost 1, with 10 bases in between. From germline, CDR1 is ENHRY and CDR2 SYGVKD. CDR3 length: 14 amino acids. The CDR3 loop reads CAIKSSENTGELFF. CDR3 coding DNA: TGTGCCATCAAGTCTAGCGAGAACACCGGGGAGCTGTTTTTT.

The chain carries TRBV25-1 and TRBJ2-3; the D gene is possibly TRBD1 (6 bases). The CDR3 sequence is 13 residues long. Germline lookup yields CDR1 MGHDK and CDR2 SYGVNS. V was pared by 2 bases and J by 4 bases, with 7 bases between. The CDR3 sequence is CASSEKGADTQYF. CDR3 in DNA: TGTGCCAGCAGTGAAAAGGGGGCAGATACGCAGTATTTT.

In this sample, this clonotype turned up once. The chain has TRBV15 and TRBJ1-6, with D possibly TRBD1 on 5 matching bases. This CDR3 is 15 amino acids long. CDR1 is LNHNV, CDR2 YYDKDF, per germline (reference sequence). Trimming removed 0 bases from V and 13 bases from J, with 16 bases in between. The DNA of the CDR3 is TGTGCCACCAGCAGAGAAGGCGTTGGCAGGGATCCCCTCCACTTT. Protein: CATSREGVGRDPLHF.

The chain is built from TRBV4-1 and TRBJ2-7, with D perhaps TRBD1 (6 bases). This CDR3 contains 15 residues. Trimming cost V 0 bases and J 2 bases, with 11 bases left between them. The germline V gene has CDR1 MGHRA and CDR2 YSYEKL. CDR3 loop: CASSQDRTEPYEQYF. The DNA for the CDR3 is TGCGCCAGCAGCCAAGATCGGACAGAACCCTACGAGCAGTACTTC.

The J gene is TRBJ1-5, the V gene TRBV10-3; 8 positions match TRBD1. The V segment lost 5 bases and the J segment 11 bases; nucleotides outside the gene matches: 11. This CDR3 contains 14 residues. Per germline, CDR1 ENHRY and CDR2 SYGVKD. The CDR3, as DNA: TGTGCCATCAGTTTCGGACAGGGCGGGCAGTCCCAGCATTTT. It specifies CAISFGQGGQSQHF.

This clonotype was seen many times. This chain links TRBV2 with TRBJ2-7; a weak D match, TRBD2 (7 bases). Trimming removed 3 bases from V and 2 bases from J, with 14 bases in between. This CDR3 has 15 residues. CDR1 and CDR2 (germline): SNHLY, FYNNEI. The CDR3 reads CASSDGSGGTYEQYF. In DNA, the CDR3 is TGTGCCAGCAGTGACGGTTCGGGGGGCACCTACGAGCAGTACTTC.

This chain connects TRBV20-1 to TRBJ1-1; D is uncertain. The CDR3 is made up of 12 amino acids. Germline CDR1 reads DFQATT; CDR2 reads SNEGSKA (reference sequence). V was clipped by 1 base and J by 8 bases, with 11 bases between them. The CDR3 DNA is TGCAGTGCTAGAGGCACTCCGGGAGAAGCTTTCTTT. It translates to CSARGTPGEAFF.

The chain uses TRBV9 and TRBJ1-3; D may be TRBD1 (6 bases). Germline lookup yields CDR1 SGDLS and CDR2 YYNGEE. V lost 4 bases, J lost 9 bases, and 23 bases lay in between. This CDR3 comprises 16 residues. CDR3 residues: CASSTTGGVSDVTIYF. In DNA form, the CDR3 reads TGTGCCAGCAGCACCACGGGGGGCGTGTCGGACGTCACCATATATTTT.

This clonotype was counted a few times. The V call is TRBV27, the J call TRBJ2-3, with 11 bases identical to TRBD2. V was pared by 2 bases and J by 0 bases, with 7 bases of the junction left unmatched. The CDR3 contains 18 residues. The germline CDR1 and CDR2 sequences are MNHEY and SMNVEV (reference sequence). The CDR3 loop reads CASSLRLAGGLSTDTQYF. Written as DNA, the CDR3 is TGTGCCAGCAGTTTAAGGCTAGCGGGGGGTCTTAGCACAGATACGCAGTATTTT.

This rearrangement joins TRBV7-2 to TRBJ2-2; 9 bases are shared with TRBD1. With V trimmed by 5 bases and J by 5 bases, 6 bases remained unmatched. Germline V gene lookup returns CDR1 SGHTA and CDR2 FQGNSA. There are 15 residues in the CDR3. This CDR3 is CASSGDRVKTGELFF. Here the CDR3 DNA reads TGTGCCAGCAGCGGGGACAGGGTGAAGACCGGGGAGCTGTTTTTT.